These 32 T cell receptor beta chains share one sample of origin, sequenced in a study of PD-1 blockade in classical Hodgkin lymphoma. Only in-frame clones appear in the TCRdb table, and some are missing; sequencing was by immunoSEQ multiplex PCR. The profile shows roughly 17,000 clones, roughly nine tenths of them singletons. The sample's time point: newly diagnosed, previously untreated cHL patient sample. Sample: peripheral blood mononuclear cells (PBMCs). The receptors were gathered from a human donor with classical Hodgkin lymphoma.

This rearrangement joins TRBV15 to TRBJ1-3, with no clear D. The CDR3 covers 16 residues. Germline CDR1 LNHNV, CDR2 YYDKDF (reference sequence). V shed 0 bases and J shed 6 bases, with 15 bases lying between them. The CDR3 is CATSRDRGGSENTIYF. CDR3 nucleotide sequence: TGTGCCACCAGCAGAGATCGAGGAGGGTCGGAAAACACCATATATTTT.

The CDR3 DNA reads TGTGCCAGTAGTATTCCGGGCCTAGGGACTGAAGCTTTCTTT. Its translation: CASSIPGLGTEAFF. The rearrangement links TRBV19 to TRBJ1-1; unclear D gene. V lost 3 bases and J lost 5, with 13 bases in between. Germline lookup yields CDR1 LNHDA and CDR2 SQIVND (reference sequence). The CDR3 spans 14 residues.

This clone was detected only once. V is TRBV15 and J is TRBJ2-5; no clear D. V was trimmed by 1 base and J by 5 bases, leaving 20 bases between them. This CDR3 spans 17 amino acids. The germline CDR1 and CDR2 sequences are LNHNV and YYDKDF (reference sequence). CDR3 sequence reads: CATSRGHGAGDLETQYF. The CDR3 nucleotides are TGTGCCACCAGCAGAGGTCATGGAGCAGGTGATCTCGAGACCCAGTACTTC.

The chain carries TRBV28 and TRBJ2-3, with 7 nucleotides matching TRBD2. Germline values: CDR1 MDHEN, CDR2 SYDVKM. V gave up 3 bases and J gave up 1 base; unmatched junction bases: 4. This CDR3 spans 15 amino acids. DNA for the CDR3: TGTGCCAGCAGTTTTGCGGGAGAGGGCACAGATACGCAGTATTTT. Its translation is CASSFAGEGTDTQYF.

This chain links TRBV28 with TRBJ2-6, with TRBD2 matching over 14 bases. J lost 2 bases, V lost 7 bases, and 7 bases had no gene match. Germline values: CDR1 MDHEN, CDR2 SYDVKM. The CDR3 consists of 18 residues. In DNA, the CDR3 is TGTGCCAGCACCCATCAGGGACTAGCGGGAGCTGGGGCCAACGTCCTGACTTTC. Its protein product is CASTHQGLAGAGANVLTF.

The chain combines TRBV6-5 with TRBJ1-2; D remains ambiguous. CDR3 size: 15 residues. V was shortened by 5 bases and J by 2 bases, with 15 bases between the two germline ends. Germline loops: CDR1 MNHEY, CDR2 SVGAGI. The CDR3 protein is CASSPVGVYNYGYTF. CDR3 in DNA: TGTGCCAGCAGTCCCGTTGGGGTCTACAACTATGGCTACACCTTC.

The rearrangement links TRBV12-5 to TRBJ2-3, with TRBD2 matching over 11 bases. Germline V CDR1 and CDR2: LGHNT, FRNRAP. The CDR3 length is 17 residues. V shed 4 bases and J 6 bases; nucleotides not matched to a gene: 12. The CDR3: CASGSPGTSGAADTQYF. CDR3 coding DNA: TGTGCTAGTGGTTCTCCCGGGACTAGCGGCGCCGCGGATACGCAGTATTTT.

The sample holds one count of this clone. The chain carries TRBV5-1 and TRBJ1-2; 7 bases fit TRBD1. Germline V gene lookup returns CDR1 SGHRS and CDR2 YFSETQ. V shed 4 bases and J 0 bases; nucleotides not matched to a gene: 6. The length of the CDR3 is 15 residues. The CDR3 spells CASSPGTAANYGYTF. CDR3 coding DNA: TGCGCCAGCAGCCCAGGGACAGCCGCTAACTATGGCTACACCTTC.

A note on this clone: The germline gene is not matched at one end of the junction; a read error may be the cause. The CDR3 DNA is TGTGCCAGCGGCTTACTAGCGACGAGCACAGATACGCAGTATTTT. Translation gives CASGLLATSTDTQYF. The V and J genes are TRBV5-4 and TRBJ2-3, with TRBD2 identical over 7 bases. The CDR3 is 15 amino acids. Germline CDR1 is SGHNT and CDR2 is YYREEE (reference sequence).

The rearrangement uses TRBV7-9 and TRBJ2-2, with 11 bases fitting TRBD2. In germline, CDR1 is SEHNR, CDR2 FQNEAQ (reference sequence). Trimming at V came to 3 bases and at J to 3 bases, leaving 3 bases not matched to a gene. This CDR3 has 16 amino acids. CDR3 amino acids: CASSFRLAGHTGELFF. Written as DNA, the CDR3 is TGTGCCAGCAGCTTCCGACTAGCGGGACACACCGGGGAGCTGTTTTTT.

The chain joins TRBV25-1 to TRBJ2-2, with D perhaps matching TRBD2 (5 bases). There are 14 residues in the CDR3. With 8 bases removed from V and 8 bases from J, the gap between germline ends came to 18 bases. Germline loops: CDR1 MGHDK, CDR2 SYGVNS. The CDR3 is CASAGLGEQGELFF. The CDR3, as DNA: TGTGCCAGCGCCGGGCTCGGGGAGCAGGGGGAGCTGTTTTTT.

The chain combines TRBV7-8 with TRBJ2-2; D is undetermined. The CDR3 runs 13 residues. With 3 bases removed from V and 6 bases from J, the gap between germline ends came to 8 bases. CDR1 and CDR2 (germline): SGHVS, FQNEAQ. CDR3 in amino acids: CASSFARSGELFF. CDR3 coding DNA: TGTGCCAGCAGCTTCGCCCGGTCCGGGGAGCTGTTTTTT.

CDR3 protein: CASSLAPDLKINQPQHF. CDR3 DNA: TGTGCCAGCAGTTTAGCCCCCGACTTGAAGATTAATCAGCCCCAGCATTTT. The rearrangement uses TRBV28 and TRBJ1-5; no definite D call. Trimming stripped 2 bases from V and 4 bases from J, with 18 bases between. Germline CDR1 reads MDHEN; CDR2 reads SYDVKM. CDR3 length: 17 amino acids.

The rearrangement links TRBV7-8 to TRBJ2-5; 10 bases match TRBD1. The V gene end was trimmed by 1 base and the J gene end by 5 bases; junction bases not matched to a gene: 10. Per germline, CDR1 SGHVS and CDR2 FQNEAQ. The CDR3 is 17 residues long. CDR3 bases: TGTGCCAGCAGCTTAGTAGGAAGGACAGGGGGAAGGGAGACCCAGTACTTC. Its translation: CASSLVGRTGGRETQYF.

The V gene is TRBV28, the J gene TRBJ2-7, with D possibly TRBD2 on 5 matching bases. V lost 8 bases and J 5 bases, leaving 16 bases between the germline ends. The CDR3 spans 13 residues. Germline values: CDR1 MDHEN, CDR2 SYDVKM. The CDR3 DNA sequence: TGTGCCAGCTCGACCGCGGGCCAGGACGAGCAGTACTTC. This gives the protein CASSTAGQDEQYF.

The chain employs TRBV15 and TRBJ1-2; tentative D call: TRBD1 (5 bases). CDR3 size: 16 residues. CDR1 is LNHNV, CDR2 YYDKDF, per germline (reference sequence). V lost 3 bases to trimming and J lost 0 bases, with 14 bases between them. Here the CDR3 DNA reads TGTGCCACCAGCAGTACCGCCGGGACGGCTAACTATGGCTACACCTTC. Translating gives CATSSTAGTANYGYTF.

J is TRBJ2-5 and V is TRBV6-5, with D unresolved. The CDR3 totals 14 residues. Germline V gives CDR1 MNHEY, CDR2 SVGAGI. Trimming took off 2 bases at V and 2 bases at J, with 9 bases between the two ends. CDR3 DNA: TGTGCCAGCAGTTACGTTGGATTACAAGAGACCCAGTACTTC. Protein: CASSYVGLQETQYF.

In DNA form, the CDR3 reads TGTGCCAGCAGTACTAGCGGGAGGGGAAACACCGGGGAGCTGTTTTTT. It yields the protein CASSTSGRGNTGELFF. The chain joins TRBV7-9 to TRBJ2-2, with TRBD2 identical over 13 bases. The V and J ends lost 6 bases and 2 bases, in that order; junction bases with no gene match: 3. CDR1 is SEHNR and CDR2 is FQNEAQ in the germline V gene (reference sequence). The CDR3 consists of 16 residues.

The rearrangement joins TRBV28 to TRBJ2-2, with TRBD1 identical over 7 bases. This CDR3 is 15 amino acids long. Trimming took 5 bases from V and 4 from J; bases not matched to a gene: 7. From germline, CDR1 is MDHEN and CDR2 SYDVKM. Here the CDR3 reads CASSNHRGSTGELFF. The CDR3 nucleotides read TGTGCCAGCAGTAACCACAGGGGATCCACCGGGGAGCTGTTTTTT.

The chain couples TRBV5-4 to TRBJ2-5; TRBD1 aligns across 10 bases. Germline V CDR1 and CDR2: SGHNT, YYREEE (reference sequence). V lost 3 bases to trimming and J lost 4 bases; unmatched junction nucleotides: 9. The CDR3 sequence is 16 residues long. Written as DNA, the CDR3 is TGTGCCAGCAGCTCGGGACGGGACAGGGGAGGAGAGACCCAGTACTTC. This sequence encodes CASSSGRDRGGETQYF.

This clone was recorded only once. The chain recombines TRBV19 with TRBJ1-3; D remains unclear. Germline CDR1 and CDR2: LNHDA and SQIVND (reference sequence). CDR3 length equals 16 residues. Trimming removed 2 bases from V and 4 bases from J, with 15 bases in between. The CDR3 here is CASSISAADRGNTIYF. The CDR3, as DNA: TGTGCCAGTAGTATATCGGCAGCCGACCGGGGAAACACCATATATTTT.

The chain couples TRBV30 to TRBJ2-7; unclear D gene. The CDR3 extends over 14 amino acids. V lost 0 bases to trimming and J lost 9 bases, with 18 bases between them. Germline V gene data show CDR1 as GTSNPN and CDR2 as SVGIG (reference sequence). The CDR3 DNA reads as TGTGCCTGGAGTGTAGGTATTTCGAATGTCGGGCAGTACTTC. This codes for CAWSVGISNVGQYF.

This clone was recorded only once. V usage is TRBV2 and J usage is TRBJ1-1; D possibly corresponds to TRBD1 (6 bases). V lost 5 bases to trimming and J lost 5 bases, with 12 bases between them. The CDR3 contains 13 residues. Germline loops: CDR1 SNHLY, CDR2 FYNNEI. Here the CDR3 DNA reads TGTGCCAGCAGTATTGGTCAGGGGACTGAAGCTTTCTTT. This encodes CASSIGQGTEAFF. Looking up the rest from reference TRBV2 and TRBJ1-1 gives the full variable domain: EPEVTQTPSHQVTQMGQEVILRCVPISNHLYFYWYRQILGQKVEFLVSFYNNEISEKSEIFDDQFSVERPDGSNFTLKIRSTKLEDSAMYFCASSIGQGTEAFFGQGTRLTVV.

J is TRBJ2-3 and V is TRBV6-1, with D unclear. V lost 1 base, J lost 4 bases, and 6 bases lay in between. Looked up from germline, CDR1 is MNHNS and CDR2 is SASEGT. The CDR3 is made up of 13 amino acids. CDR3 in amino acids: CASSEVGADTQYF. The CDR3 DNA reads as TGTGCCAGCAGTGAAGTAGGAGCAGATACGCAGTATTTT.

The chain uses TRBV7-2 and TRBJ1-4; D possibly corresponds to TRBD1 (6 bases). The V end was cut by 1 base, the J end by 7 bases, with 13 bases between. This CDR3 spans 15 amino acids. Germline-derived CDR1 and CDR2 are SGHTA and FQGNSA. The CDR3 loop is CASSLEAGVVEKLFF. The CDR3 DNA follows: TGTGCCAGCAGCTTAGAAGCAGGGGTGGTTGAAAAACTGTTTTTT.

This chain connects TRBV11-3 to TRBJ1-2, with TRBD1 identical over 7 bases. The ends lost 5 bases at V and 8 bases at J; junction bases unmatched: 8. Germline V gene data show CDR1 as SGHNT and CDR2 as YENEEA. The CDR3 runs to 13 residues. The CDR3 bases are TGTGCCAGCAGCCATCGACAGGGAGGAGGCTACACCTTC. Its translation is CASSHRQGGGYTF.

This clone was detected once. The chain couples TRBV27 to TRBJ2-1; weak D call: TRBD2 (5 bases). Germline lookup yields CDR1 MNHEY and CDR2 SMNVEV (reference sequence). The CDR3 consists of 16 residues. Trimming took off 4 bases at V and 4 bases at J, with 17 bases between the two ends. CDR3 region: CASSYKERSIYNEQFF. The CDR3 DNA reads as TGTGCCAGCAGTTATAAAGAGCGGTCAATATACAATGAGCAGTTCTTC.

This clone was seen only once. This sequence joins TRBV4-3 and TRBJ1-3; 7 bases agree with TRBD1. Germline values: CDR1 LGHNA, CDR2 YSLEER. The CDR3 length is 15 residues. With V trimmed by 1 base and J by 7 bases, 7 bases remained unmatched. CDR3 nucleotides: TGCGCCAGCAGCCAAGCGACAGGGCTTGGCAACACCATATATTTT. Translation: CASSQATGLGNTIYF.

The chain links TRBV4-1 to TRBJ2-1, with unresolved D. Germline CDR1 is MGHRA and CDR2 is YSYEKL. V was clipped by 2 bases and J by 0 bases, with 11 bases between them. The CDR3 spans 16 residues. This chain's CDR3 is CASSQLALISYNEQFF. CDR3 bases: TGCGCCAGCAGCCAACTGGCCCTAATCTCCTACAATGAGCAGTTCTTC.

The chain recombines TRBV27 with TRBJ2-3; no clear D gene. Germline assignment: CDR1 MNHEY and CDR2 SMNVEV (reference sequence). CDR3 length equals 12 residues. V shed 4 bases and J shed 8 bases, with 10 bases lying between them. In nucleotides, the CDR3 is TGTGCCAGCAGTTCCCGTACGGGTACGCAGTATTTT. Amino acids: CASSSRTGTQYF.

This clone has only one observation. The chain couples TRBV2 to TRBJ2-7; D is unresolved. Germline loops: CDR1 SNHLY, CDR2 FYNNEI. V lost 4 bases and J lost 1, with 8 bases in between. The CDR3 runs 13 residues. CDR3 loop: CASSAAGSYEQYF. CDR3 in DNA: TGTGCCAGCAGTGCGGCAGGATCCTACGAGCAGTACTTC.

The rearrangement links TRBV9 to TRBJ2-2; 8 nucleotides match TRBD2. The CDR3 spans 14 residues. With V trimmed by 7 bases and J by 4 bases, 6 bases remained unmatched. CDR1 SGDLS and CDR2 YYNGEE come from the germline V gene. CDR3: CASRLAGSTGELFF. The CDR3, as DNA: TGTGCCAGCCGTCTAGCGGGCTCCACCGGGGAGCTGTTTTTT.